This TCR gamma chain appears in the sequencing data of a study of γδ T cells in repeated Plasmodium falciparum infection. General observations from the study: Waves of new clonotype selection appeared after repeated controlled infections in Vdelta2-negative, largely Vdelta1+, gammadelta T cells. Malian children's Vdelta2-negative repertoires appeared more expanded and less diverse than Australians'.

Gammadelta T cells were flow-sorted from PBMC into Vgamma9/Vdelta2+ and Vdelta2-negative populations for bulk analysis. This clone has a count of ten or more. Its specificity is unknown. The sample contains more than one DNA sequence encoding this CDR3. TCRdb reanalysed the multiplex PCR reads via CATT. The sample holds 11,000 to 15,000 gamma-chain clones, about 1.5% seen once. J was trimmed by 4 bases and V by 0 bases; bases with no gene match: 6. The CDR3 is made up of 14 amino acids. Germline values: CDR1 EGSTGY, CDR2 YDSYTSSV. The sequence derives from a pool of human donors (malaria-infected and uninfected, not separated). Sequencing input: gamma-delta T cells from blood. The rearrangement uses TRGV4 and TRGJ1 or TRGJ2. The DNA for the CDR3 is TGTGCCACCTGGGATGGGCCTAGGTATTATAAGAAACTCTTT. It specifies CATWDGPRYYKKLF.